Below are 25 T cell receptor beta chains sequenced from a single sample in a study of T cell responses to AZD1222 COVID-19 vaccine. The assay was immunoSEQ multiplex PCR, and TCRdb's table has in-frame clones only and misses some. The sample consists of some 190,000 clones, about 94% of them appearing once. Sequencing used peripheral blood, obtained 28 days after the second dose of the MenACWY control vaccine. The receptor source for this set is an adult who received the MenACWY meningococcal vaccine as a control.

This sequence joins TRBV5-4 and TRBJ2-7; D gene unclear. Germline V gives CDR1 SGHNT, CDR2 YYREEE (reference sequence). This CDR3 is 14 amino acids long. With 4 bases removed from V and 3 bases from J, the gap between germline ends came to 14 bases. The chain's CDR3 is CASSRSERGYEQYF. The DNA for the CDR3 is TGTGCCAGCAGCCGATCTGAACGCGGCTACGAGCAGTACTTC.

This clone was picked up one time. V usage is TRBV28 and J usage is TRBJ2-7; TRBD1 agrees at 9 bases. After removal of 5 bases from V and 3 bases from J, the junction contained 2 bases not matched to a gene. The CDR3 runs to 13 residues. CDR1 MDHEN and CDR2 SYDVKM come from the germline V gene. CDR3 coding DNA: TGTGCCAGCAGTCTGGACAGGGGCTACGAGCAGTACTTC. Amino acid sequence: CASSLDRGYEQYF.

The chain combines TRBV6-1 with TRBJ2-7, with 8 bases that match TRBD1. Unmatched junction bases numbered 9, after V lost 1 base and J lost 7 bases. Germline CDR1 reads MNHNS; CDR2 reads SASEGT. This CDR3 is built from 15 residues. DNA of the CDR3: TGTGCCAGCAGTGAAGGACAGGGGATGGGTCTGGAGCAGTACTTC. Translating it yields CASSEGQGMGLEQYF.

The chain joins TRBV27 to TRBJ1-5; 7 nucleotides line up with TRBD1. The trim removed 6 bases at V and 5 bases at J, leaving 4 bases unmatched. Per the germline V gene, CDR1 is MNHEY and CDR2 is SMNVEV (reference sequence). The CDR3 is 13 residues long. CDR3 coding DNA: TGTGCCAGCAGCCGCGACAGGGATCAGCCCCAGCATTTT. This gives the protein CASSRDRDQPQHF.

This chain joins TRBV18 and TRBJ2-7, with a weak D call TRBD1 (6 bases). The CDR3 runs 15 residues. In germline, CDR1 is KGHSH, CDR2 LQKENI. The V end was cut by 1 base, the J end by 0 bases, with 10 bases between. The CDR3 DNA reads as TGTGCCAGCTCACCACGGTCACAGGGCTCCTACGAGCAGTACTTC. Translating it yields CASSPRSQGSYEQYF.

The genes are TRBV29-1 and TRBJ2-7; weak D call: TRBD1 (6 bases). The CDR3 has 10 amino acids. The V gene's germline CDR1 is SQVTM and CDR2 ANQGSEA. Trimming left V 7 bases short and J 2 bases short, with 6 bases between. CDR3 sequence reads: CSAGAYEQYF. CDR3 bases: TGCAGCGCAGGGGCCTACGAGCAGTACTTC.

The V call is TRBV3-1 (or the pseudogene TRBV3-2), the J call TRBJ1-2, with D tentatively TRBD1 (5 bases). Germline V gene data show CDR1 as LGHDT and CDR2 as YNNKEL (reference sequence). This CDR3 is built from 15 residues. The V and J ends lost 4 bases and 8 bases respectively, with 20 bases between them. The CDR3 DNA reads TGTGCCAGCAGCCTCTCCATCCGGGGGAGGTTCGGCTACACCTTC. It yields the protein CASSLSIRGRFGYTF.

The V call is TRBV11-2, the J call TRBJ2-2, with unresolved D. The CDR3 runs 13 residues. Deletions cut 2 bases from V and 9 bases from J, with 10 bases between. Looked up from germline, CDR1 is SGHAT and CDR2 is FQNNGV. CDR3 nucleotides: TGTGCCAGCAGCTTAAAACAAACGTGGGAGCTGTTTTTT. It encodes CASSLKQTWELFF. The full variable domain, in which reference TRBV11-2 and TRBJ2-2 provide the parts outside the CDR3, is EAGVAQSPRYKIIEKRQSVAFWCNPISGHATLYWYQQILGQGPKLLIQFQNNGVVDDSQLPKDRFSAERLKGVDSTLKIQPAKLEDSAVYLCASSLKQTWELFFGEGSRLTVL.

This CDR3 is CASSLTEGSGANVLTF. CDR3 DNA: TGTGCCAGCAGCCTTACCGAGGGCTCTGGGGCCAACGTCCTGACTTTC. The chain employs TRBV9 and TRBJ2-6, with a tentative D call TRBD2 (5 bases). The germline V gene encodes CDR1 SGDLS and CDR2 YYNGEE. The CDR3 runs 16 residues. Trimming cost V 4 bases and J 0 bases, with 11 bases left between them.

The rearrangement uses TRBV7-9 and TRBJ2-7, with 7 bases that match TRBD2. This CDR3 comprises 15 residues. Germline V gives CDR1 SEHNR, CDR2 FQNEAQ (reference sequence). Unmatched junction bases numbered 8, after V lost 3 bases and J lost 3 bases. The CDR3 reads CASSFVSGMGYEQYF. CDR3 nucleotide sequence: TGTGCCAGCAGCTTCGTGAGCGGGATGGGCTACGAGCAGTACTTC.

The chain recombines TRBV6-2 or TRBV6-3 with TRBJ2-1; D is uncertain. CDR1 MNHEY and CDR2 SVGEGT come from the germline V gene. Trimming cost V 3 bases and J 10 bases, with 19 bases left between them. The CDR3 loop spans 15 amino acids. The CDR3 DNA follows: TGTGCCAGCAGTTATCCTGCCGATCCTTCCGCGGAGCAGTTCTTC. Translating it yields CASSYPADPSAEQFF.

The rearrangement joins TRBV4-3 to TRBJ2-5; D is uncertain. Between the trimmed V and J ends, which lost 0 bases and 6 bases, there was a span of 11 bases. This CDR3 comprises 14 residues. Germline CDR1 reads LGHNA; CDR2 reads YSLEER. The CDR3 sequence: CASSQDMAVQTQYF. CDR3 nucleotides: TGCGCCAGCAGCCAAGATATGGCAGTGCAGACCCAGTACTTC.

CDR3 nucleotides: TGTGCCAGCAGCTTTGCGGGGGGGCAGGAGACCCAGTACTTC. Translated, it gives CASSFAGGQETQYF. The chain uses TRBV11-2 and TRBJ2-5, with 9 bases lining up with TRBD2. Germline CDR1 is SGHAT and CDR2 is FQNNGV. This CDR3 contains 14 residues. The trim removed 3 bases at V and 5 bases at J, leaving 4 bases unmatched. Supplemented by reference TRBV11-2 and TRBJ2-5, the full variable domain reads EAGVAQSPRYKIIEKRQSVAFWCNPISGHATLYWYQQILGQGPKLLIQFQNNGVVDDSQLPKDRFSAERLKGVDSTLKIQPAKLEDSAVYLCASSFAGGQETQYFGPGTRLLVL.

This clone has a single count. V is TRBV19 and J is TRBJ2-2; 14 positions match TRBD2. From germline, CDR1 is LNHDA and CDR2 SQIVND (reference sequence). The CDR3 runs to 17 residues. V shed 3 bases, J shed 7 bases, and the junction held 7 bases outside the gene matches. The CDR3 is CASSIPTSGRAGGELFF. In nucleotides, the CDR3 is TGTGCCAGTAGTATCCCGACTAGCGGGAGGGCCGGCGGGGAGCTGTTTTTT.

The chain uses TRBV3-1 (or the pseudogene TRBV3-2) and TRBJ1-3; D unresolved. Trimming pared 6 bases from V and 0 bases from J, leaving 15 bases between. In germline, CDR1 is LGHDT, CDR2 YNNKEL (reference sequence). CDR3 length: 16 amino acids. CDR3 loop: CASSPRGGSSGNTIYF. In DNA form, the CDR3 reads TGTGCCAGCAGTCCAAGAGGTGGCAGCTCTGGAAACACCATATATTTT.

The rearrangement uses TRBV7-2 and TRBJ2-7; no reliable D call. The CDR3 spans 14 residues. Looked up from germline, CDR1 is SGHTA and CDR2 is FQGNSA. Deletions cut 6 bases from V and 2 bases from J, with 14 bases between. The CDR3 spells CASSPMATTYEQYF. CDR3 nucleotide sequence: TGTGCCAGCAGTCCCATGGCTACGACCTACGAGCAGTACTTC.

This sequence joins TRBV24-1 and TRBJ2-5; 8 bases fit TRBD1. The J segment lost 0 bases and the V segment lost 5 bases, leaving 4 bases of the junction unmatched. This CDR3 has 15 amino acids. From germline, CDR1 is KGHDR and CDR2 SFDVKD. CDR3 protein: CATSVAGGYQETQYF. The DNA for the CDR3 is TGTGCCACCAGTGTCGCAGGGGGCTACCAAGAGACCCAGTACTTC.

This CDR3 is CATGQVNYNEQFF. In DNA form, the CDR3 reads TGTGCCACAGGGCAGGTAAATTACAATGAGCAGTTCTTC. The chain recombines TRBV12-3 or TRBV12-4 with TRBJ2-1; D is perhaps TRBD1 (5 bases). The V gene lost 10 bases and the J gene lost 4 bases, with 14 bases spanning the gap. The CDR3 loop spans 13 amino acids.

V and J are TRBV5-1 and TRBJ2-7; 13 bases map to TRBD2. This CDR3 is built from 15 residues. Germline V gives CDR1 SGHRS, CDR2 YFSETQ. With V trimmed by 2 bases and J by 6 bases, 5 bases remained unmatched. The CDR3 DNA follows: TGCGCCAGCAGCTTAGGACTAGCGGGAGACCGCGAGCAGTACTTC. It yields the protein CASSLGLAGDREQYF.

The rearrangement joins TRBV5-4 to TRBJ2-5, with a weak D call TRBD1 (7 bases). Trimming removed 4 bases at V and 4 bases at J, with 14 bases between. The CDR3 is 14 residues long. Germline CDR1 and CDR2: SGHNT and YYREEE (reference sequence). The CDR3 region is CASSGDSGRETQYF. In DNA form, the CDR3 reads TGTGCCAGCAGCGGGGACAGCGGGCGAGAGACCCAGTACTTC.

The CDR3 nucleotides read TGTGCCACCAGTGATTCTAACGGGCTAGCCTCCTACAATGAGCAGTTCTTC. This sequence encodes CATSDSNGLASYNEQFF. The rearrangement uses TRBV24-1 and TRBJ2-1; maybe TRBD2 (5 bases). Trimming pared 2 bases from V and 0 bases from J, leaving 13 bases between. CDR1 KGHDR and CDR2 SFDVKD come from the germline V gene. This CDR3 is built from 17 residues.

This chain uses TRBV28 with TRBJ2-7; TRBD1 might be the D (6 bases). CDR3 length equals 12 residues. Trimming took 10 bases from V and 2 from J, leaving 12 bases between them. CDR1 and CDR2 from the germline V gene are MDHEN and SYDVKM. CDR3: CATSGQTYEQYF. CDR3 bases: TGTGCCACCTCGGGACAAACCTACGAGCAGTACTTC. The full variable domain, with the rest looked up from reference TRBV28 and TRBJ2-7, is DVKVTQSSRYLVKRTGEKVFLECVQDMDHENMFWYRQDPGLGLRLIYFSYDVKMKEKGDIPEGYSVSREKKERFSLILESASTNQTSMYLCATSGQTYEQYFGPGTRLTVT.

The chain couples TRBV24-1 to TRBJ2-2, with D unresolved. The V end was cut by 4 bases, the J end by 6 bases, with 5 bases between. Germline loops: CDR1 KGHDR, CDR2 SFDVKD. The CDR3 is 12 amino acids. The CDR3 region has the DNA TGTGCCACCAGTGAAAGGCCCGGGGAGCTGTTTTTT. Residues: CATSERPGELFF.

The chain joins TRBV28 to TRBJ1-2, with 10 bases identical to TRBD1. Germline loops: CDR1 MDHEN, CDR2 SYDVKM. V gave up 5 bases and J gave up 8 bases; unmatched junction bases: 5. This CDR3 spans 13 amino acids. As DNA, the CDR3 is TGTGCCAGCAGTATCGGGACAGGGGACGGCTACACCTTC. Translated, it gives CASSIGTGDGYTF.

As concerns this clone: Other nucleotide sequences in the sample specify the same CDR3. This chain joins TRBV9 and TRBJ1-2; D remains ambiguous. The CDR3 is made up of 12 amino acids. The germline CDR1 and CDR2 sequences are SGDLS and YYNGEE. Trimming shortened V by 0 bases and J by 5 bases, and 5 bases separated the two germline ends. This CDR3 reads CASSVEGYGYTF. The DNA of the CDR3 is TGTGCCAGCAGCGTAGAGGGTTATGGCTACACCTTC.